This TCR beta chain was retrieved from a study of cytomegalovirus exposure and HLA in healthy donors. Findings of the study overall: Specific recognition of CMV antigens was confirmed in vitro for a few chains (all CMV-associated).

Notes on this clone: The antigen is not known.

Use of 60 Vbeta and 13 Jbeta primers characterized the PCR. TCRdb keeps only in-frame clones here, not all; method: immunoSEQ multiplex PCR. The sample gives 140,000 to 150,000 clones, about 64% of which show up once; about 4.5% is in the top ten. The specimen sequenced was PBMCs. This TCR was recovered from a man in his fifties or sixties in good health and CMV-seronegative.

CDR3 DNA sequence: TGTGCCAGCAGCGCCCCCCAGCGGCTAAGCACGCAGTATTTT. It specifies CASSAPQRLSTQYF. The J gene is TRBJ2-3, the V gene TRBV9, with D perhaps matching TRBD2 (5 bases). From germline, CDR1 is SGDLS and CDR2 YYNGEE. Trimming pared 3 bases from V and 9 bases from J, leaving 17 bases between. CDR3 length: 14 residues.